This entry lists 7 T cell receptor beta chains sequenced from one sample in a study of blood T cell repertoires in COVID-19. Assay: immunoSEQ multiplex PCR; the TCRdb copy retains only in-frame clones and omits some. Of some 140,000 clones in the sample, roughly four fifths were seen once. The sequenced material came from PBMCs or T cells enriched from blood (not recorded which). Receptor source: a man younger than 45 who had recovered from COVID-19.

This clone was recorded once. The chain joins TRBV9 to TRBJ2-3, with 8 bases fitting TRBD2. Losses at the gene ends were 4 bases for V and 0 bases for J; bases not matched to a gene: 10. Germline CDR1 SGDLS, CDR2 YYNGEE. The CDR3 is 17 amino acids. Here the CDR3 DNA reads TGTGCCAGCAGCCACGTCGGGACTAGTTCTAGCACAGATACGCAGTATTTT. Translation: CASSHVGTSSSTDTQYF.

The V call is TRBV19, the J call TRBJ1-2; 8 positions match TRBD1. The germline CDR1 and CDR2 sequences are LNHDA and SQIVND (reference sequence). The CDR3 is 15 amino acids. The J segment lost 2 bases and the V segment lost 1 base, leaving 3 bases of the junction unmatched. CDR3 in amino acids: CASSIGAGGNYGYTF. The CDR3 region has the DNA TGTGCCAGTAGTATAGGTGCAGGGGGCAACTATGGCTACACCTTC. The full variable domain, completed using reference TRBV19 and TRBJ1-2, is DGGITQSPKYLFRKEGQNVTLSCEQNLNHDAMYWYRQDPGQGLRLIYYSQIVNDFQKGDIAEGYSVSREKKESFPLTVTSAQKNPTAFYLCASSIGAGGNYGYTFGSGTRLTVV.

The chain has TRBV28 and TRBJ1-1, with D possibly being TRBD1 (6 bases). The ends were cut back, 10 bases at V and 6 bases at J, with 12 bases in the middle. The CDR3 has 11 residues. Germline CDR1 reads MDHEN; CDR2 reads SYDVKM. CDR3 sequence reads: CATRGHSEAFF. The CDR3 DNA reads TGTGCCACCCGGGGACACTCTGAAGCTTTCTTT. Supplemented by reference TRBV28 and TRBJ1-1, the full variable domain reads DVKVTQSSRYLVKRTGEKVFLECVQDMDHENMFWYRQDPGLGLRLIYFSYDVKMKEKGDIPEGYSVSREKKERFSLILESASTNQTSMYLCATRGHSEAFFGQGTRLTVV.

The chain employs TRBV4-2 and TRBJ2-1; a weak D match, TRBD1 (6 bases). The CDR3 is made up of 17 amino acids. The V gene lost 2 bases and the J gene lost 1 base, with 15 bases spanning the gap. From germline, CDR1 is LGHNA and CDR2 YNFKEQ. DNA for the CDR3: TGTGCCAGCAGCCAAACAGGGTGGGATTGGTCCTACAATGAGCAGTTCTTC. Translated, it gives CASSQTGWDWSYNEQFF.

The genes are TRBV6-5 and TRBJ1-1, with D possibly being TRBD1 (5 bases). V was pared by 8 bases and J by 1 base, with 8 bases between. Germline CDR1 MNHEY, CDR2 SVGAGI. The CDR3 has 12 residues. The DNA of the CDR3 is TGTGCCAGCTGGACACAGAACACTGAAGCTTTCTTT. It specifies CASWTQNTEAFF.

V and J are TRBV27 and TRBJ2-7; 8 nucleotides agree with TRBD1. V was pared by 4 bases and J by 3 bases, with 8 bases of the junction left unmatched. The V gene's germline CDR1 is MNHEY and CDR2 SMNVEV (reference sequence). The CDR3 runs to 15 residues. This chain's CDR3 is CASSSPTGGIYEQYF. DNA for the CDR3: TGTGCCAGCAGTTCCCCCACAGGGGGGATCTACGAGCAGTACTTC.

V usage is TRBV5-1 and J usage is TRBJ2-3; the match to TRBD2 covers 7 bases. Trimming took 4 bases from V and 0 from J; bases not matched to a gene: 11. Germline V gene sequence: CDR1 SGHRS, CDR2 YFSETQ. The CDR3 loop spans 17 amino acids. The CDR3: CASSGSSGTTSTDTQYF. The DNA for the CDR3 is TGCGCCAGCAGCGGTTCCAGCGGGACTACTAGCACAGATACGCAGTATTTT.